The TCR beta chain under discussion was sequenced for a study of glioma-infiltrating T cells after dendritic cell vaccination. Looking at the study overall: Glioblastoma patients came from Phase I and II dendritic cell vaccination trials.

Study-wide results and caveats: Patients with more pretreatment TILs had longer time to progression and survival.

Up to about 2 ug genomic DNA was used for TCRB CDR3 amplification. The PCR used 60 V beta and 13 J beta primers. TCRdb keeps only in-frame clones here, not all; method: immunoSEQ multiplex PCR. The sample has around 72,000 clones, approximately 80% seen once. Turning to this clone: What it binds is not known.

The ends lost 4 bases at V and 0 bases at J; junction bases unmatched: 8. This CDR3 is built from 18 residues. Germline CDR1 and CDR2: SGDLS and YYNGEE. This sequence was found in a human donor with glioblastoma. V usage is TRBV9 and J usage is TRBJ2-6; 9 bases match TRBD1. The sample here was blood, taken before dendritic cell vaccination. For the CDR3, the DNA is TGTGCCAGCAGCTCTTGGGGACAGGGTAACTCTGGGGCCAACGTCCTGACTTTC. It codes for CASSSWGQGNSGANVLTF.